The 18 T cell receptor beta chains given below trace back to one sample, sequenced in a study of T cell clonality in common variable immunodeficiency. Sequencing was performed with immunoSEQ multiplex PCR; in TCRdb, only in-frame clones are kept and a portion is missing. The sample shows 25,000 to 35,000 clones, none of them appearing just once. No cognate antigen is known for these TCRs. Study observations and caveats: Fewer deletions and N-nucleotide insertions were reportedly seen in common variable immunodeficiency TCR beta sequences.

Material: peripheral blood mononuclear cells. The receptor source for this set is a human donor with common variable immunodeficiency.

This clone occurred many times. Read sequence stops 3 residues before the CDR3 end, and the germline J gene provides the missing end. The chain carries TRBV7-2 and TRBJ1-2, with 10 bases that match TRBD1. The germline CDR1 and CDR2 sequences are SGHTA and FQGNSA. The CDR3 sequence is 15 residues long. Unmatched junction bases numbered 9, after V lost 5 bases and J lost 6 bases. Partial CDR3 DNA: TGTGCCAGCAGCCAGCGACAGGGGGCGGGGAATGGC. Translated, it gives CASSQRQGAGNG. The whole CDR3 sequence is CASSQRQGAGNGYTF. Supplemented by reference TRBV7-2 and TRBJ1-2, the full variable domain reads GAGVSQSPSNKVTEKGKDVELRCDPISGHTALYWYRQSLGQGLEFLIYFQGNSAPDKSGLPSDRFSAERTGGSVSTLTIQRTQQEDSAVYLCASSQRQGAGNGYTFGSGTRLTVV.

This clone showed up many times. The CDR3 end is not reached by the read, which stops 3 residues before it; the germline J gene fills it in. The J gene is TRBJ1-2, the V gene TRBV5-5; D uncertain. The V gene's germline CDR1 is SGHKS and CDR2 YYEKEE (reference sequence). The CDR3 runs 15 residues. V lost 0 bases and J 0 bases, leaving 9 bases between the germline ends. CDR3 DNA, as far as it was read: TGTGCCAGCAGCTTGGCGTCGAGGGCTAACTATGGC. Its protein product is CASSLASRANYG. The complete CDR3 reads CASSLASRANYGYTF.

The CDR3 bases that were read are TGTGCCAGCTCACAGGACAGGAGAGAGACC. Translation gives CASSQDRRET. The complete CDR3 protein is CASSQDRRETQYF. The chain recombines TRBV18 with TRBJ2-5; 7 bases fit TRBD1. The read comes to an end 3 residues before the CDR3 does, leaving the germline J gene to fill in the end. The germline V gene encodes CDR1 KGHSH and CDR2 LQKENI. With 4 bases clipped from V and 4 bases from J, the junction kept 3 bases outside the gene matches. This CDR3 is 13 amino acids long.

This clone has a handful of counts. This CDR3 reads CASSYVTIKAFF. The CDR3 DNA, read in part, is TGTGCCAGCAGCTACGTTACAATCAAA. The chain couples TRBV7-9 to TRBJ1-1, with D unclear. The CDR3 goes on 3 residues after the read ends, and that part is filled in from the germline J gene. This CDR3 comprises 12 residues. Germline V gene sequence: CDR1 SEHNR, CDR2 FQNEAQ (reference sequence).

Only a few counts were recorded for this clone. The CDR3 end lies 3 residues beyond the end of the read and is filled in from the germline J gene. The rearrangement uses TRBV7-9 and TRBJ2-7; D might be TRBD1 (5 bases). Germline V gene sequence: CDR1 SEHNR, CDR2 FQNEAQ (reference sequence). This CDR3 region has 14 residues. The V end lost 3 bases, the J end lost 2 bases, and 11 bases lay between the germline ends. The CDR3 protein is CASSLTAQPYEQYF. The CDR3 bases that were read are TGTGCCAGCAGCTTGACAGCTCAGCCCTACGAG.

There are a few counts of this clone. The CDR3 bases that were read are TGTGCCAGCACCCTTGCAGGGAACTATGGC. This codes for CASTLAGNYG. The entire CDR3 is CASTLAGNYGYTF. The chain has TRBV7-8 and TRBJ1-2; D is possibly TRBD1 (5 bases). The CDR3 end lies 3 residues beyond the end of the read and is filled in from the germline J gene. The length of the CDR3 is 13 residues. V lost 7 bases to trimming and J lost 2 bases, with 11 bases between them. In germline, CDR1 is SGHVS, CDR2 FQNEAQ.

Within the sample, this clone is medium-sized. The observed sequence ends 3 residues before the CDR3 terminus, with the missing tail filled in from the germline J gene. V gene TRBV29-1 combines with J gene TRBJ1-2; the D gene is possibly TRBD1 (5 bases). The V gene's germline CDR1 is SQVTM and CDR2 ANQGSEA. The CDR3 is made up of 11 amino acids. CDR3: CSGRRGTLYTF. The CDR3 bases that were read are TGCAGCGGACGTAGGGGTACGCTC. The whole variable domain, remainder taken from reference TRBV29-1 and TRBJ1-2, is SAVISQKPSRDICQRGTSLTIQCQVDSQVTMMFWYRQQPGQSLTLIATANQGSEATYESGFVIDKFPISRPNLTFSTLTVSNMSPEDSSIYLCSGRRGTLYTFGSGTRLTVV.

This clone has a handful of counts. The read comes to an end 3 residues before the CDR3 does, leaving the germline J gene to fill in the end. The chain recombines TRBV6-2 or TRBV6-3 with TRBJ2-7; D is possibly TRBD1 (6 bases). Germline V gene lookup returns CDR1 MNHEY and CDR2 SVGEGT. V was pared by 5 bases and J by 0 bases, with 20 bases between. CDR3 length: 17 amino acids. The CDR3 loop is CASSTIPGHLFSYEQYF. The CDR3 bases that were read are TGTGCCAGCAGTACGATTCCGGGACACCTTTTCTCCTACGAG.

Comments on this clone: With the read ending 3 residues before the CDR3 end, the germline J gene is used to fill in that end. The V gene is TRBV6-1, the J gene TRBJ2-5, with 10 bases that match TRBD2. V lost 2 bases, J lost 5 bases, and 8 bases stayed unmatched. Germline V gene data show CDR1 as MNHNS and CDR2 as SASEGT. The CDR3 length is 16 residues. The CDR3 DNA, read in part, is TGTGCCAGCAGTGAATATTTTTCAGCGGGGGGGGAGACC. Its translation is CASSEYFSAGGET. In full, the CDR3 is CASSEYFSAGGETQYF.

This clone was found many times. The CDR3 goes on 3 residues after the read ends, and that part is filled in from the germline J gene. The chain carries TRBV6-2 or TRBV6-3 and TRBJ1-5; perhaps TRBD1 as D (5 bases). The CDR3 has 16 residues. With 2 bases removed from V and 1 base from J, the gap between germline ends came to 12 bases. Germline CDR1 MNHEY, CDR2 SVGEGT. This CDR3 reads CASSYAGTWSNQPQHF. The CDR3 DNA, read in part, is TGTGCCAGCAGTTACGCAGGGACTTGGAGCAATCAGCCC.

For this clone: The sequence runs out 3 residues before the end of the CDR3; the remainder is reconstructed from the germline J gene. The genes are TRBV7-8 and TRBJ1-6; D possibly corresponds to TRBD1 (6 bases). The germline gives CDR1 SGHVS, CDR2 FQNEAQ. There are 13 residues in the CDR3. V was cut by 5 bases and J by 8 bases, with 10 bases left in between. The sequenced part of the CDR3 DNA is TGTGCCAGCAGCGCACAGGGAGATTCACCC. As protein: CASSAQGDSP. The complete CDR3 reads CASSAQGDSPLHF.

This clone was counted many times. The DNA ends 3 residues before the CDR3 does, and the rest of the CDR3 is filled in from the germline J gene. Other DNA sequences of this sample code for an identical CDR3. This chain links TRBV5-1 with TRBJ2-3; 11 bases align to TRBD2. The CDR3 is 15 residues long. Germline CDR1 is SGHRS and CDR2 is YFSETQ. J gave up 1 base and V 6 bases, and 4 bases lay outside the gene matches. The CDR3 protein is CASTQLAGGTDTQYF. CDR3 bases read: TGCGCCAGCACCCAACTAGCGGGGGGCACAGATACG.

This clone was counted ten times or more. CDR3: CSARAQVNQPQHF. Incomplete CDR3 DNA: TGCAGTGCTAGAGCACAGGTCAATCAGCCC. The chain carries TRBV20-1 and TRBJ1-5, with D possibly TRBD1 on 5 matching bases. The CDR3 end is not reached by the read, which stops 3 residues before it; the germline J gene fills it in. The CDR3 spans 13 residues. Trimming pared 1 base from V and 3 bases from J, leaving 7 bases between. Germline CDR1 and CDR2: DFQATT and SNEGSKA (reference sequence).

A remark on this clone: The CDR3 end falls 3 residues outside the read, so it is completed with the germline J gene. This chain links TRBV18 with TRBJ1-2; 7 bases fit TRBD1. V lost 2 bases and J lost 5; bases outside the gene matches: 8. Germline CDR1 reads KGHSH; CDR2 reads LQKENI. The CDR3 is 15 residues long. CDR3 bases read: TGTGCCAGCTCACCAGGGAACCAGGGGGTTTATGGC. This codes for CASSPGNQGVYG. The CDR3 in full is CASSPGNQGVYGYTF.

The table lists this clone with a few counts. The CDR3 is cut off 3 residues early in the read; its end comes from the germline J gene. The chain carries TRBV2 and TRBJ2-7, with 10 bases fitting TRBD2. The CDR3 has 15 amino acids. J lost 2 bases, V lost 5 bases, and 6 bases had no gene match. Germline lookup yields CDR1 SNHLY and CDR2 FYNNEI. The DNA read from the CDR3 is TGTGCCAGCAGTCCTACTAGCGGGGAGGCCTACGAG. Translated: CASSPTSGEAYE. From start to end, the CDR3 is CASSPTSGEAYEQYF.

As to this clone: From the germline J gene comes the end of the CDR3, since the read stops 3 residues before it. The chain employs TRBV7-3 and TRBJ2-2, with D possibly being TRBD2 (5 bases). CDR3 length equals 15 residues. The germline V and J ends were trimmed by 2 bases and 1 base, with 8 bases remaining between them. Germline assignment: CDR1 SGHTA and CDR2 FQGTGA. The CDR3 loop is CASSLSGENTGELFF. The DNA read from the CDR3 is TGTGCCAGCAGCTTATCCGGGGAGAACACCGGGGAG. The variable domain in full, completed from reference TRBV7-3 and TRBJ2-2, reads GAGVSQTPSNKVTEKGKYVELRCDPISGHTALYWYRQSLGQGPEFLIYFQGTGAADDSGLPNDRFFAVRPEGSVSTLKIQRTERGDSAVYLCASSLSGENTGELFFGEGSRLTVL.

This clone was picked up many times. The read terminates 3 residues before the CDR3 end, so the remaining end is supplied by the germline J gene. The V gene is TRBV2, the J gene TRBJ1-3; 7 bases are a match to TRBD1. Germline V gene lookup returns CDR1 SNHLY and CDR2 FYNNEI. CDR3 length equals 16 residues. V trimming: 6 bases; J trimming: 0 bases; junction bases outside the gene matches: 8. The covered CDR3 bases are TGTGCCAGCAGCTCGACAGGGATGTTCTCTGGAAACACC. Protein: CASSSTGMFSGNT. In full, the CDR3 reads CASSSTGMFSGNTIYF.

This clone was seen only a few times. The CDR3: CASSDASGGEQFF. CDR3 DNA, as far as it was read: TGTGCCAGCAGTGACGCGTCGGGTGGTGAG. The chain combines TRBV2 with TRBJ2-1; D unclear. The CDR3 extends 3 residues past the end of the read, so its final part is completed from the germline J gene. V lost 3 bases and J lost 9, with 12 bases in between. This CDR3 region has 13 residues. Germline CDR1 reads SNHLY; CDR2 reads FYNNEI.